This paragraph covers one T cell receptor (beta chain) sequence. This entry comes from a study of blood T cell repertoires in COVID-19. Authors' analysis steps: Estimation of nucleated cell counts was performed using reference gene primer amplification. Libraries were prepared by immunoSEQ multiplex PCR; TCRdb keeps only in-frame clonotypes and omits some of them. The V and J calls and clone size come from that table; D and trimming were worked out from the DNA. The data hold roughly 330,000 clones, with more than 70% observed a single time. The sequence derives from a woman between 45 and 65 years old with acute or convalescent COVID-19. The sequenced material came from peripheral blood.

Here the CDR3 reads CASSISRTGRGNQPQHF. The CDR3 DNA sequence: TGTGCCAGTAGTATCTCCAGGACAGGGAGAGGCAATCAGCCCCAGCATTTT. The chain uses TRBV19 and TRBJ1-5; 8 bases align to TRBD1. The CDR3 is made up of 17 amino acids. The trim removed 3 bases at V and 2 bases at J, leaving 9 bases unmatched. Germline V CDR1 and CDR2: LNHDA, SQIVND (reference sequence).